Sequencing of this TCR beta chain was carried out in a study of cytotoxic CD8 clonotypes in ibrutinib-treated CLL. The study, taken as a whole, reports: The study found clonality rose at ibrutinib response, then fell toward baseline at progression.

Assay: immunoSEQ multiplex PCR; the TCRdb copy retains only in-frame clones and omits some. Of approximately 320,000 clones in the sample, about 64% are singletons; the top ten hold around 6.5%. This clone was observed a few times. Its antigen remains unknown. Germline V gives CDR1 SGHRS, CDR2 YFSETQ. Trimming took 4 bases from V and 5 from J; bases not matched to a gene: 7. The CDR3 runs 14 residues. The sequencing here drew on PBMCs, taken after 36 months of ibrutinib treatment. The J gene is TRBJ1-1, the V gene TRBV5-1; 8 positions agree with TRBD1. This receptor was obtained from a human donor with chronic lymphocytic leukemia. The CDR3 region is CASSIRQGTTEAFF. CDR3 sequence (DNA): TGCGCCAGCAGCATAAGACAGGGGACAACTGAAGCTTTCTTT.